This TCR beta chain was profiled in a study of blood T cell repertoires in COVID-19. Study-level background: Material from acute and convalescent COVID-19 was sourced from the United States, Italy and Spain. PBMCs, B-cell-depleted T cells, or T cells were the source of the cDNA or gDNA that made up the material.

The CDR3 spans 14 residues. Germline CDR1 reads SEHNR; CDR2 reads FQNEAQ (reference sequence). J gave up 9 bases and V 5 bases, and 8 bases lay outside the gene matches. In the study's own analysis: Estimates of nucleated cell counts were drawn from the amplification of reference gene primers. Repertoires were generated with immunoSEQ multiplex PCR, while TCRdb's copy carries only in-frame clones and drops some. V, J and clone size are taken as reported in that table, and D and trimming were inferred from the DNA itself. The sample carries some 100,000 clones, 85% recorded once. The count of this clone is one.

The sequenced sample was peripheral blood. The V gene is TRBV7-9, the J gene TRBJ1-2; 11 nucleotides match TRBD1. This clonotype originated in a woman aged 70-85 years with active or convalescent COVID-19. CDR3 loop: CASSPGTGGMSYTF. CDR3 sequence (DNA): TGTGCCAGCAGCCCGGGGACAGGGGGGATGAGCTACACCTTC.